A single sample gave rise to the 22 T cell receptor beta chains below, sequenced in a study of CD8 T cell repertoires and HIV-1 epitope variants. These receptors lack a known antigen. Sequencing used immunoSEQ multiplex PCR; TCRdb keeps in-frame clones, though not all of them. The repertoire holds nearly 5,500 clones, with approximately 67% as singletons. Sequenced input: cultured CD8+ T cells derived from PBMCs. The receptors derive from a male donor with HIV.

The chain employs TRBV5-6 and TRBJ2-7, with unresolved D. Per the germline V gene, CDR1 is SGHDT and CDR2 is YYEEEE. The germline V and J ends were trimmed by 0 bases and 0 bases, with 1 base remaining between them. This CDR3 has 12 amino acids. CDR3 protein: CASSLASYEQYF. The CDR3 bases are TGTGCCAGCAGCTTGGCCTCCTACGAGCAGTACTTC.

V gene TRBV4-2 combines with J gene TRBJ1-1, with D hard to call. The CDR3 runs to 13 residues. Germline-derived CDR1 and CDR2 are LGHNA and YNFKEQ. V lost 1 base and J 6 bases, leaving 9 bases between the germline ends. CDR3 protein: CASSQGVGSEAFF. In nucleotides, the CDR3 is TGTGCCAGCAGCCAAGGCGTCGGTTCTGAAGCTTTCTTT.

The genes are TRBV4-1 and TRBJ1-1, with TRBD1 as a possible D gene (5 bases). CDR3 length equals 14 residues. Germline CDR1 is MGHRA and CDR2 is YSYEKL. V was trimmed by 4 bases and J by 5 bases, leaving 14 bases between them. For the CDR3, the DNA is TGCGCCAGCAGCCTGGGGGGGGGACGGACTGAAGCTTTCTTT. This gives the protein CASSLGGGRTEAFF.

The rearrangement uses TRBV15 and TRBJ2-3; D is uncertain. V was shortened by 0 bases and J by 4 bases, with 14 bases between the two germline ends. CDR1 LNHNV and CDR2 YYDKDF come from the germline V gene (reference sequence). The CDR3 consists of 16 residues. The CDR3 loop is CATSRDSLGMADTQYF. The CDR3 nucleotides read TGTGCCACCAGCAGAGATAGTTTAGGTATGGCAGATACGCAGTATTTT.

The chain couples TRBV18 to TRBJ2-1, with no clear D. The CDR3 is 12 residues long. Trimming pared 0 bases from V and 5 bases from J, leaving 2 bases between. The germline CDR1 and CDR2 sequences are KGHSH and LQKENI. For the CDR3, the DNA is TGTGCCAGCTCACCACCGAACAATGAGCAGTTCTTC. It codes for CASSPPNNEQFF.

V gene TRBV6-1 combines with J gene TRBJ2-5; 8 bases are a match to TRBD1. Germline assignment: CDR1 MNHNS and CDR2 SASEGT. This CDR3 has 15 amino acids. After removal of 5 bases from V and 0 bases from J, the junction contained 5 bases not matched to a gene. The CDR3 nucleotides read TGTGCCAGCAGTTCGACAGGGGAGTACCAAGAGACCCAGTACTTC. Amino acid sequence: CASSSTGEYQETQYF.

This chain joins TRBV28 and TRBJ2-7; 12 bases fit TRBD2. Germline V gene sequence: CDR1 MDHEN, CDR2 SYDVKM. Trimming took 4 bases from V and 0 from J; bases not matched to a gene: 4. The CDR3 consists of 16 residues. The CDR3 region has the DNA TGTGCCAGCAGTTCCCTAGCGGGAGGGCTCTCCTACGAGCAGTACTTC. Its protein is CASSSLAGGLSYEQYF.

This clone was counted a single time. This chain joins TRBV11-2 and TRBJ2-1, with D possibly being TRBD2 (7 bases). V lost 5 bases, J lost 0 bases, and 11 bases lay in between. The germline gives CDR1 SGHAT, CDR2 FQNNGV. The length of the CDR3 is 15 residues. As DNA, the CDR3 is TGTGCCAGCAGCGAAGGGGGGGGCTCCTACAATGAGCAGTTCTTC. Translating gives CASSEGGGSYNEQFF.

The CDR3 sequence: CSVVLFAPPSLSSTDTQYF. In DNA, the CDR3 is TGCAGCGTTGTTCTGTTCGCCCCCCCCTCCCTTTCTAGCACAGATACGCAGTATTTT. This chain joins TRBV29-1 and TRBJ2-3; D gene ambiguous. The CDR3 totals 19 residues. With 4 bases removed from V and 0 bases from J, the gap between germline ends came to 26 bases. From germline, CDR1 is SQVTM and CDR2 ANQGSEA.

The CDR3 region is CASSQEGRQDRGNYGYTF. CDR3 coding DNA: TGCGCCAGCAGCCAAGAGGGTAGGCAGGACAGGGGGAACTATGGCTACACCTTC. V and J are TRBV4-1 and TRBJ1-2; 10 bases agree with TRBD1. V dropped 0 bases and J dropped 2; count of bases not matched to a gene: 9. Germline-derived CDR1 and CDR2 are MGHRA and YSYEKL. This CDR3 has 18 residues.

The V gene is TRBV7-9, the J gene TRBJ2-2, with no clear D. Trimming removed 5 bases at V and 0 bases at J, with 10 bases between. CDR3 length equals 15 residues. Germline V gene sequence: CDR1 SEHNR, CDR2 FQNEAQ (reference sequence). CDR3 sequence (DNA): TGTGCCAGCAGCCCAGCAGAAGCGAACACCGGGGAGCTGTTTTTT. This sequence encodes CASSPAEANTGELFF.

This sequence joins TRBV11-3 and TRBJ2-1, with 11 bases identical to TRBD2. The germline V gene encodes CDR1 SGHNT and CDR2 YENEEA. V gave up 1 base and J gave up 7 bases; unmatched junction bases: 3. CDR3 size: 15 residues. The DNA for the CDR3 is TGTGCCAGCAGCTTAGGGGCTAGCGGGGGGAATGAGCAGTTCTTC. Residues: CASSLGASGGNEQFF.

For the CDR3, the DNA is TGTGCCAGCAGTTACGAAGGGACAGGGGAGATCGAGCAGTACTTC. Translating it yields CASSYEGTGEIEQYF. The chain uses TRBV6-6 and TRBJ2-7, with 10 nucleotides matching TRBD1. Germline V CDR1 and CDR2: MNHNY, SVGAGI (reference sequence). V dropped 2 bases and J dropped 6; count of bases not matched to a gene: 7. CDR3 size: 15 residues.

The chain is built from TRBV28 and TRBJ1-6; D gene uncertain. The germline V gene has CDR1 MDHEN and CDR2 SYDVKM. With 3 bases removed from V and 8 bases from J, the gap between germline ends came to 11 bases. There are 14 residues in the CDR3. CDR3 amino acids: CASSFRGNYSPLHF. The CDR3 DNA reads as TGTGCCAGCAGTTTCCGTGGAAACTATTCACCCCTCCACTTT.

The V call is TRBV18, the J call TRBJ1-1; D possibly corresponds to TRBD1 (5 bases). This CDR3 comprises 14 residues. Germline loops: CDR1 KGHSH, CDR2 LQKENI. The V end lost 6 bases, the J end lost 3 bases, and 14 bases lay between the germline ends. This CDR3 reads CASSLREGDTEAFF. In DNA form, the CDR3 reads TGTGCCAGCTCGCTACGAGAAGGGGACACTGAAGCTTTCTTT.

The chain has TRBV19 and TRBJ1-5, with a weak D call TRBD1 (5 bases). Germline V gene data show CDR1 as LNHDA and CDR2 as SQIVND (reference sequence). The length of the CDR3 is 14 residues. Between the trimmed V and J ends, which lost 9 bases and 5 bases, there was a span of 17 bases. CDR3 bases: TGTGCCAGCACACTCGGGGGTATCTATCAGCCCCAGCATTTT. It specifies CASTLGGIYQPQHF. Drawing the rest from reference TRBV19 and TRBJ1-5, the complete variable domain is DGGITQSPKYLFRKEGQNVTLSCEQNLNHDAMYWYRQDPGQGLRLIYYSQIVNDFQKGDIAEGYSVSREKKESFPLTVTSAQKNPTAFYLCASTLGGIYQPQHFGDGTRLSIL.

The table lists this clone with a few counts. The rearrangement uses TRBV25-1 and TRBJ1-1; possible D gene TRBD1, 5 bases. This CDR3 has 14 residues. Trimming cost V 1 base and J 5 bases, with 11 bases left between them. CDR1 MGHDK and CDR2 SYGVNS come from the germline V gene. The CDR3 region is CASSESGGGTEAFF. Here the CDR3 DNA reads TGTGCCAGCAGTGAATCCGGGGGAGGAACTGAAGCTTTCTTT.

Only one count was recorded for this clone. The CDR3 region has the DNA TGTGCCAGCAGCTTGAGGACAGGGCTCACCGGGGAGCTGTTTTTT. Protein product: CASSLRTGLTGELFF. The chain combines TRBV7-8 with TRBJ2-2; the match to TRBD1 covers 8 bases. The CDR3 length is 15 residues. Germline lookup yields CDR1 SGHVS and CDR2 FQNEAQ. Losses at the gene ends were 3 bases for V and 4 bases for J; bases not matched to a gene: 4.

V is TRBV29-1 and J is TRBJ2-2; no definite D call. This CDR3 has 13 amino acids. Germline V gene sequence: CDR1 SQVTM, CDR2 ANQGSEA. Trimming pared 4 bases from V and 0 bases from J, leaving 6 bases between. CDR3 in DNA: TGCAGCGTTGGGGCCCCGAACACCGGGGAGCTGTTTTTT. Translating gives CSVGAPNTGELFF.

Only a few counts were recorded for this clone. The chain combines TRBV14 with TRBJ1-1; D not certain. The germline gives CDR1 SGHDN, CDR2 FVKESK. Between the trimmed V and J ends, which lost 1 base and 8 bases, there was a span of 8 bases. The CDR3 covers 12 residues. CDR3 in DNA: TGTGCCAGCAGCCAAGTGAGTCAGGAAGCTTTCTTT. Translating gives CASSQVSQEAFF.

This chain joins TRBV6-6 and TRBJ1-2; 10 bases are a match to TRBD1. Unmatched junction bases numbered 6, after V lost 2 bases and J lost 3 bases. The CDR3 sequence is 16 residues long. In germline, CDR1 is MNHNY, CDR2 SVGAGI (reference sequence). The CDR3 DNA is TGTGCCAGCAGTTACGGGACAGGGGCTCTTCACTATGGCTACACCTTC. Translated: CASSYGTGALHYGYTF.

This clone was found a few times. The CDR3 DNA reads as TGTGCCAGCAGTTACAGGGGATCGACTAACTATGGCTACACCTTC. Translating it yields CASSYRGSTNYGYTF. The chain has TRBV27 and TRBJ1-2; 7 bases match TRBD1. The CDR3 sequence is 15 residues long. The germline gives CDR1 MNHEY, CDR2 SMNVEV (reference sequence). With V trimmed by 4 bases and J by 0 bases, 5 bases remained unmatched.